This TCR beta chain derives from a study of ipilimumab plus nivolumab after autologous stem cell transplantation. CDR1 is SGHRS, CDR2 YFSETQ, per germline. The ends were cut back, 7 bases at V and 1 base at J, with 18 bases in the middle. The CDR3 length is 16 residues. Here immunoSEQ multiplex PCR was the method, and the copy in TCRdb shows in-frame clones only, minus some. The repertoire has 15,000 to 20,000 clones, 70% to 90% of them found once; the top ten carry roughly 19%. The sequence was collected from a male donor with diffuse large B-cell lymphoma. This specimen consisted of PBMCs, obtained in a trial of ipilimumab plus nivolumab as post-transplant consolidation. V gene TRBV5-1 combines with J gene TRBJ2-4; D gene unclear. This CDR3 reads CASPAPVPRAKNIQYF. CDR3 sequence (DNA): TGCGCCAGCCCCGCCCCGGTCCCAAGGGCCAAAAACATTCAGTACTTC. Based on the CDR3 plus reference TRBV5-1 and TRBJ2-4, the full variable domain is KAGVTQTPRYLIKTRGQQVTLSCSPISGHRSVSWYQQTPGQGLQFLFEYFSETQRNKGNFPGRFSGRQFSNSRSEMNVSTLELGDSALYLCASPAPVPRAKNIQYFGAGTRLSVL.